This T cell receptor beta chain appears in the sequencing data of a study of CD8+CD57+ T cells in acquired aplastic anemia. About the research overall: Sorted CD4+ and CD8+ cells gave an average of 3.2 ug of DNA.

This clonotype was seen at least ten times. Trimming took off 6 bases at V and 6 bases at J, with 10 bases between the two ends. The CDR3 runs to 13 residues. CDR1 SGHRS and CDR2 YFSETQ come from the germline V gene. CDR3 and TCR beta VDJ profiling relied on a genomic DNA template. TCRdb passed the reads through MiXCR, listing each CDR3 protein once. Counted here are about 220,000 distinct CDR3 sequences, approximately 35% occurring once; the ten biggest clones make up more than 0.95%. This sequence joins TRBV5-1 and TRBJ1-6; D is undetermined. The sequence came from a human donor in good health, serving as a control. The specimen was sorted CD4+, CD8+, or CD8+CD57+ T cells (not recorded which) from PBMCs. The CDR3 loop reads CASTDYPNSPLHF. The DNA for the CDR3 is TGCGCCAGCACGGACTACCCTAATTCACCCCTCCACTTT.